This section outlines one T cell receptor beta chain sequence together with its context. The identical CDR3 is also encoded by other nucleotide sequences in the sample. The sample belongs to a study of blood T cell repertoires in COVID-19. This CDR3 spans 14 amino acids. Germline V CDR1 and CDR2: GTSNPN, SVGIG (reference sequence). Trimming stripped 0 bases from V and 4 bases from J, with 12 bases between. In the original analysis: Estimated nucleated cell counts came from reference gene primer amplification. Produced via immunoSEQ multiplex PCR; TCRdb's table is partial and in-frame only. Clone size and the V and J calls come from that table; the DNA yielded D and trimming. The sample has approximately 240,000 clones, 82% seen once.

The clonotype was recovered from a woman older than 75 with active or convalescent COVID-19. The sample taken for sequencing was peripheral blood. The chain joins TRBV30 to TRBJ1-1, with D tentatively TRBD1 (6 bases). The CDR3 reads CAWSVGGASTEAFF. CDR3 DNA sequence: TGTGCCTGGAGTGTTGGGGGGGCGTCCACTGAAGCTTTCTTT.